This T cell receptor (beta chain) comes out of a study of cytomegalovirus exposure and HLA in healthy donors. As concerns this clone: As yet, its antigen is unknown.

The junction had 6 bases not matched to a gene; V was cut back by 2 bases and J by 3 bases. The CDR3 length is 15 residues. The germline CDR1 and CDR2 sequences are SGDLS and YYNGEE. Broader study findings: Most of the TCR beta V segments (in an earlier analysis) were productive either about 87% or about 30% of the time. Later analysis demonstrated an association between a missense DCLRE1C variant and TCR beta V- and J-gene trimming.

It was with 60 Vbeta and 13 Jbeta primers that the PCR ran. The table came from immunoSEQ multiplex PCR; TCRdb's copy has only in-frame clones and leaves some out. In the table there are about 170,000 clones, around three quarters of which are singletons. This chain uses TRBV9 with TRBJ2-5, with 8 bases that match TRBD2. The specimen sequenced was PBMCs. The clonotype originates from a woman aged 45-65 years in good health and CMV-seronegative. This CDR3 reads CASSVAAGGKETQYF. CDR3 in DNA: TGTGCCAGCAGCGTGGCTGCGGGAGGCAAAGAGACCCAGTACTTC.